This entry lists 27 T cell receptor beta chains sequenced from one sample in a study of a mutant IDH1 vaccine in newly diagnosed glioma. TCRdb's copy holds only in-frame clones and misses some; the assay was immunoSEQ multiplex PCR. Seen here are around 11,000 clones, about four fifths observed once, and the top ten hold about a sixth. Regarding time point: week 47, end of study. In the vaccine, a single dose held 300 ug of the mutant IDH1 20-mer peptide, along with topical imiquimod. No antigens are known for them. Sequences were derived from PBMCs, sampled from a glioma patient whose treatment included an IDH1 peptide vaccine. The receptor source for this set is a young man with glioma.

The gene calls are TRBV19 and TRBJ1-2; D gene unclear. The CDR3 runs 13 residues. In germline, CDR1 is LNHDA, CDR2 SQIVND (reference sequence). V lost 2 bases and J lost 4, with 8 bases in between. CDR3 DNA sequence: TGTGCCAGTAGTATAAGCGGTCCCTATGGCTACACCTTC. Its translation is CASSISGPYGYTF.

This clone was observed a few times. This chain uses TRBV6-4 with TRBJ2-1; 13 bases map to TRBD2. CDR3 length equals 16 residues. Germline V CDR1 and CDR2: MRHNA, SNTAGT. The V and J ends lost 6 bases and 6 bases, in that order; junction bases with no gene match: 8. CDR3 in amino acids: CASSGTSGIVPNEQFF. DNA for the CDR3: TGTGCCAGCAGCGGGACTAGCGGGATCGTTCCCAATGAGCAGTTCTTC.

A single count supports this clone. The gene calls are TRBV29-1 and TRBJ1-1, with D possibly being TRBD1 (5 bases). V lost 7 bases and J lost 7, with 28 bases in between. The germline V gene encodes CDR1 SQVTM and CDR2 ANQGSEA. This CDR3 comprises 16 residues. CDR3 sequence (DNA): TGCAGCGCGGACCTGTCTGCTGGGACGGGGAGAGGTGAAGCTTTCTTT. Encoded protein: CSADLSAGTGRGEAFF. Combining the CDR3 with reference TRBV29-1 and TRBJ1-1 gives the whole variable domain SAVISQKPSRDICQRGTSLTIQCQVDSQVTMMFWYRQQPGQSLTLIATANQGSEATYESGFVIDKFPISRPNLTFSTLTVSNMSPEDSSIYLCSADLSAGTGRGEAFFGQGTRLTVV.

This rearrangement joins TRBV27 to TRBJ1-2, with a tentative D call TRBD1 (5 bases). The ends were cut back, 3 bases at V and 1 base at J, with 24 bases in the middle. Germline loops: CDR1 MNHEY, CDR2 SMNVEV (reference sequence). This CDR3 has 19 amino acids. The CDR3 protein is CASSFKFRVLGGFNYGYTF. CDR3 sequence (DNA): TGTGCCAGCAGTTTTAAGTTCAGGGTCCTCGGCGGGTTTAACTATGGCTACACCTTC.

J is TRBJ1-1 and V is TRBV5-1; D not resolved. V was pared by 0 bases and J by 0 bases, with 6 bases between. The CDR3 contains 14 residues. Germline V gives CDR1 SGHRS, CDR2 YFSETQ. The CDR3 is CASSLGGMNTEAFF. The CDR3 region has the DNA TGCGCCAGCAGCTTGGGGGGAATGAACACTGAAGCTTTCTTT.

The table lists this clone with a count of one. The chain recombines TRBV2 with TRBJ2-1, with 8 bases aligning to TRBD2. CDR3 length: 16 residues. CDR1 and CDR2 from the germline V gene are SNHLY and FYNNEI. V dropped 3 bases and J dropped 4; count of bases not matched to a gene: 8. The CDR3 DNA is TGTGCCAGCAGTGAGTCGGCTAGCGGGCATTACAATGAGCAGTTCTTC. Translated: CASSESASGHYNEQFF.

The V and J genes are TRBV5-6 and TRBJ1-2; D remains unclear. The CDR3 has 14 amino acids. V lost 0 bases to trimming and J lost 5 bases, with 11 bases between them. Germline CDR1 is SGHDT and CDR2 is YYEEEE. CDR3 bases: TGTGCCAGCAGCTTGGCTCAGGATTATTATGGCTACACCTTC. Translating gives CASSLAQDYYGYTF.

The chain uses TRBV11-2 and TRBJ1-4; D possibly corresponds to TRBD1 (5 bases). The CDR3 runs to 15 residues. Germline values: CDR1 SGHAT, CDR2 FQNNGV. The V end was cut by 5 bases, the J end by 8 bases, with 18 bases between. This CDR3 reads CASSPQGGVREKLFF. The CDR3 DNA reads TGTGCCAGCAGCCCCCAAGGAGGGGTTCGGGAAAAACTGTTTTTT.

This clone appeared once. The gene calls are TRBV11-2 and TRBJ2-7; no firm D call. V dropped 0 bases and J dropped 0 bases, with 9 bases sitting between them. CDR3 length equals 15 residues. Germline-derived CDR1 and CDR2 are SGHAT and FQNNGV. The CDR3 DNA is TGTGCCAGCAGCTTAGATTTGGGGTACTCCTACGAGCAGTACTTC. It encodes CASSLDLGYSYEQYF.

This clone occurred once. V is TRBV11-3 and J is TRBJ2-3; D may match TRBD1 or TRBD2 (5 bases each). This CDR3 is built from 14 residues. Trimming cost V 0 bases and J 4 bases, with 8 bases left between them. CDR1 and CDR2 (germline): SGHNT, YENEEA. The CDR3 loop is CASSLEGTADTQYF. The CDR3 DNA reads as TGTGCCAGCAGCTTAGAAGGGACGGCAGATACGCAGTATTTT.

This clone appeared once. This chain joins TRBV4-1 and TRBJ1-1; D not certain. CDR1 and CDR2 (germline): MGHRA, YSYEKL. The CDR3 has 15 amino acids. V lost 3 bases and J 4 bases, leaving 15 bases between the germline ends. CDR3 coding DNA: TGCGCCAGCAGCCACACCGGGTCCCGGGGCACTGAAGCTTTCTTT. Residues: CASSHTGSRGTEAFF.

J is TRBJ2-1 and V is TRBV18; 8 nucleotides line up with TRBD2. J was trimmed by 4 bases and V by 6 bases; bases with no gene match: 2. This CDR3 region has 13 residues. From germline, CDR1 is KGHSH and CDR2 LQKENI. The CDR3 DNA reads TGTGCCAGCTCTAGCGGGATGTACAATGAGCAGTTCTTC. Its translation is CASSSGMYNEQFF.

The chain recombines TRBV14 with TRBJ2-7; 8 bases fit TRBD1. The CDR3 contains 12 residues. Germline CDR1 SGHDN, CDR2 FVKESK. Unmatched junction bases numbered 6, after V lost 8 bases and J lost 6 bases. CDR3 sequence reads: CASGQGKGEQYF. The DNA for the CDR3 is TGTGCCAGCGGACAGGGTAAAGGCGAGCAGTACTTC.

The chain recombines TRBV27 with TRBJ2-7, with 7 nucleotides matching TRBD1. The V and J ends lost 4 bases and 4 bases, in that order; junction bases with no gene match: 4. The CDR3 consists of 13 residues. Germline assignment: CDR1 MNHEY and CDR2 SMNVEV (reference sequence). The CDR3: CASSSTGPYEQYF. The CDR3 coding sequence is TGTGCCAGCAGTTCGACAGGGCCTTACGAGCAGTACTTC.

The chain joins TRBV29-1 to TRBJ2-1, with unresolved D. V lost 2 bases and J lost 7, with 9 bases in between. Germline CDR1 is SQVTM and CDR2 is ANQGSEA. This CDR3 spans 12 amino acids. The CDR3 loop reads CSVESRVNEQFF. CDR3 nucleotides: TGCAGCGTTGAAAGTAGGGTAAATGAGCAGTTCTTC.

This clone was observed a few times. This chain joins TRBV6-1 and TRBJ2-7; 7 nucleotides align to TRBD2. Unmatched junction bases numbered 4, after V lost 7 bases and J lost 1 base. CDR3 length equals 13 residues. Germline V gene lookup returns CDR1 MNHNS and CDR2 SASEGT. CDR3 protein: CASTWGGSYEQYF. CDR3 nucleotides: TGTGCCAGCACATGGGGGGGGTCCTACGAGCAGTACTTC.

This clone is medium-sized within its sample. This rearrangement joins TRBV10-2 to TRBJ2-5, with D uncertain. Germline V lookup: CDR1 WSHSY, CDR2 SAAADI. The length of the CDR3 is 13 residues. V was trimmed by 6 bases and J by 2 bases, leaving 10 bases between them. The CDR3: CASSPDVQETQYF. In nucleotides, the CDR3 is TGCGCCAGCAGCCCGGACGTACAAGAGACCCAGTACTTC.

The chain joins TRBV6-5 to TRBJ1-2; 7 bases are a match to TRBD1. J gave up 6 bases and V 4 bases, and 11 bases lay outside the gene matches. There are 15 residues in the CDR3. CDR1 MNHEY and CDR2 SVGAGI come from the germline V gene. This chain's CDR3 is CASSLNRGRGDGYTF. For the CDR3, the DNA is TGTGCCAGCAGTTTAAACAGGGGAAGGGGTGATGGCTACACCTTC.

This clone was counted once. This chain uses TRBV5-1 with TRBJ2-2, with 9 bases lining up with TRBD2. The CDR3 totals 17 residues. From germline, CDR1 is SGHRS and CDR2 YFSETQ. V lost 3 bases to trimming and J lost 5 bases; unmatched junction nucleotides: 11. CDR3 region: CASSWRGGRVETGELFF. CDR3 nucleotide sequence: TGCGCCAGCAGCTGGAGGGGCGGGAGGGTCGAAACCGGGGAGCTGTTTTTT.

V gene TRBV5-4 combines with J gene TRBJ2-1; 13 bases map to TRBD2. J lost 8 bases, V lost 2 bases, and 7 bases had no gene match. Germline-derived CDR1 and CDR2 are SGHNT and YYREEE (reference sequence). The CDR3 has 16 residues. As DNA, the CDR3 is TGTGCCAGCAGCTTACCGGGACTAGCGGGGCCCCATGAGCAGTTCTTC. It specifies CASSLPGLAGPHEQFF. The complete variable domain, with remaining parts taken from reference TRBV5-4 and TRBJ2-1, reads ETGVTQSPTHLIKTRGQQVTLRCSSQSGHNTVSWYQQALGQGPQFIFQYYREEENGRGNFPPRFSGLQFPNYSSELNVNALELDDSALYLCASSLPGLAGPHEQFFGPGTRLTVL.

This chain uses TRBV27 with TRBJ1-2, with D unclear. CDR3 length: 15 amino acids. Germline lookup yields CDR1 MNHEY and CDR2 SMNVEV (reference sequence). V lost 2 bases and J 3 bases, leaving 13 bases between the germline ends. CDR3 residues: CASSLRGVSDYGYTF. CDR3 sequence (DNA): TGTGCCAGCAGTTTACGCGGGGTTTCGGACTATGGCTACACCTTC.

This clone was seen only once. J is TRBJ1-2 and V is TRBV2; no clear D. CDR1 and CDR2 from the germline V gene are SNHLY and FYNNEI. The germline V and J ends were trimmed by 6 bases and 4 bases, with 21 bases remaining between them. The CDR3 totals 16 residues. The CDR3 is CASRASFGKPGYGYTF. The CDR3 DNA follows: TGTGCCAGCAGGGCCTCTTTTGGCAAACCGGGCTATGGCTACACCTTC.

Relative to its sample, this clone is medium-sized. The rearrangement uses TRBV20-1 and TRBJ2-1, with TRBD2 matching over 8 bases. The germline V gene has CDR1 DFQATT and CDR2 SNEGSKA (reference sequence). CDR3 length: 11 residues. Unmatched junction bases numbered 5, after V lost 6 bases and J lost 10 bases. The CDR3, as DNA: TGCAGTGCCACACTAGCGGACGAGCAGTTCTTC. Its translation is CSATLADEQFF.

The rearrangement links TRBV30 to TRBJ2-7; maybe TRBD2 (5 bases). The V and J ends lost 1 base and 6 bases respectively, with 7 bases between them. The CDR3 has 11 amino acids. Germline-derived CDR1 and CDR2 are GTSNPN and SVGIG (reference sequence). Written as DNA, the CDR3 is TGTGCCTGGAGTGGAGGGCGCGAGCAGTACTTC. Protein sequence: CAWSGGREQYF.

V and J are TRBV7-8 and TRBJ1-6, with D hard to call. Germline-derived CDR1 and CDR2 are SGHVS and FQNEAQ. V lost 5 bases and J lost 0, with 20 bases in between. The CDR3 loop spans 19 amino acids. CDR3 residues: CASSPASPKKSSYNSPLHF. CDR3 sequence (DNA): TGTGCCAGCAGCCCTGCCTCACCGAAGAAGAGCTCCTATAATTCACCCCTCCACTTT.

The V and J genes are TRBV5-1 and TRBJ2-7; D is undetermined. V dropped 1 base and J dropped 6 bases, with 14 bases sitting between them. This CDR3 spans 14 amino acids. The germline V gene has CDR1 SGHRS and CDR2 YFSETQ. The DNA of the CDR3 is TGCGCCAGCAGCTTGATCAAGGACGGCGGCGAGCAGTACTTC. It encodes CASSLIKDGGEQYF.

A remark on this clone: A junction boundary mismatches the germline segment, possibly from a read error. The gene calls are TRBV25-1 and TRBJ1-2, with D possibly TRBD1 on 5 matching bases. This CDR3 has 14 residues. CDR1 and CDR2 from the germline V gene are MGHDK and SYGVNS. The CDR3 DNA follows: TGTGTCAGCAGTGATAGGGTTTCCCGGGGGGGCTACACCTTC. Translation gives CVSSDRVSRGGYTF.